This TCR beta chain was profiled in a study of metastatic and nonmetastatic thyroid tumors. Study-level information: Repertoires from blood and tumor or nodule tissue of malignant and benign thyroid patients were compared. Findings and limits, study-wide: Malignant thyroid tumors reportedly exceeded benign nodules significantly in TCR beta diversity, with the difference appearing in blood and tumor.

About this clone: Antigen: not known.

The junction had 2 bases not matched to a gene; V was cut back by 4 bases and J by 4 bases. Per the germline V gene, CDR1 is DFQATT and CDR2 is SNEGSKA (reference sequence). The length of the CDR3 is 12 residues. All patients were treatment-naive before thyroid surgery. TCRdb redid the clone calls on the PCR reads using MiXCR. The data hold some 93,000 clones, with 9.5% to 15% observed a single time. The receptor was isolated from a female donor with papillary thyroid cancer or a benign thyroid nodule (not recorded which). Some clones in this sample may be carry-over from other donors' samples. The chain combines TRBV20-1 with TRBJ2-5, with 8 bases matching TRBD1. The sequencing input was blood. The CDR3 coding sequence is TGCAGTGCTACAGGGGGCCGAGAGACCCAGTACTTC. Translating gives CSATGGRETQYF.